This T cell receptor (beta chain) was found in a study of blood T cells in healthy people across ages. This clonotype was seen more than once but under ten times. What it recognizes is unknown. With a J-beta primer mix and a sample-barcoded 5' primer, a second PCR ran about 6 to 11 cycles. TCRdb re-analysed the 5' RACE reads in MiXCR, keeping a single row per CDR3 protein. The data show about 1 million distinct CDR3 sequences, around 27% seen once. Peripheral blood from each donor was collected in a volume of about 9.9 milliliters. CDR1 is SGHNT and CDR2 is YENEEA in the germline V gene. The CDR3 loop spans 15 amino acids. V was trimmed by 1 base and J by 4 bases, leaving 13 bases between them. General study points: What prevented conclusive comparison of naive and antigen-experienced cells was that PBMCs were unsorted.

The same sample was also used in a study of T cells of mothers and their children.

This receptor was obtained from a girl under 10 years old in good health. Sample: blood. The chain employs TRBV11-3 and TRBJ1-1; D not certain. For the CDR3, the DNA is TGTGCCAGCAGCTTAGGTCACCCCCGAGGCACTGAAGCTTTCTTT. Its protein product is CASSLGHPRGTEAFF.